The 31 T cell receptor beta chains below were found in one sample sequenced in a study of T-cell reconstitution after alpha-beta-depleted transplantation in children. Unique molecular identifiers were incorporated into the prepared TCRbeta library. TCRdb processed the PCR reads anew with MiXCR; each CDR3 protein has one entry. The sample lists around 680,000 distinct CDR3 sequences; approximately 17% were seen once. Here the sequenced sample was PBMCs from the stem cell graft donor, taken from the stem cell graft. The source of these receptors is a human donor who donated a stem cell graft to a child with acute myeloid leukemia.

This clonotype has just a few counts. The chain uses TRBV20-1 and TRBJ2-1, with 10 bases matching TRBD2. V gave up 6 bases and J gave up 8 bases; unmatched junction bases: 10. CDR1 is DFQATT and CDR2 is SNEGSKA in the germline V gene (reference sequence). This CDR3 has 14 amino acids. CDR3 bases: TGCAGTGCAAGGAAAGCGGGGGGGGCCTATGAGCAGTTCTTC. It codes for CSARKAGGAYEQFF.

The table lists this clonotype with many counts. This chain connects TRBV7-2 to TRBJ2-5; 12 bases match TRBD2. There are 16 residues in the CDR3. Germline trimming cut 4 bases from V and 3 bases from J; bases unmatched to any gene: 6. CDR1 and CDR2 (germline): SGHTA, FQGNSA. In DNA, the CDR3 is TGTGCCAGCAGCTCCCTGTGGACTAGCGGGGAAGAGACCCAGTACTTC. This translates into CASSSLWTSGEETQYF.

This clonotype was recorded a few times. The J gene is TRBJ2-1, the V gene TRBV24-1; maybe TRBD2 (6 bases). The CDR3 consists of 15 residues. V was pared by 3 bases and J by 8 bases, with 16 bases between. Germline CDR1 KGHDR, CDR2 SFDVKD. In DNA, the CDR3 is TGTGCCACCAGTGATCGACTAGAACCCCCCCATGAGCAGTTCTTC. Its translation: CATSDRLEPPHEQFF.

About this clonotype itself: This CDR3 fails to terminate in the conserved phenylalanine or tryptophan, so it likely reflects a read error. The rearrangement uses TRBV28 and TRBJ2-7; TRBD1 is a possible D gene (6 bases). The CDR3 length is 14 residues. V lost 6 bases and J 2 bases, leaving 14 bases between the germline ends. CDR1 is MDHEN and CDR2 is SYDVKM in the germline V gene. CDR3 DNA sequence: TGTGCCAGCAGAAGTGGGGGCCGGGCCTACGAGCAGTACTCC. This codes for CASRSGGRAYEQYS.

This clonotype was detected many times. This rearrangement joins TRBV6-6 to TRBJ2-2, with D possibly being TRBD1 or TRBD2 (5 bases each). V lost 0 bases and J 4 bases, leaving 9 bases between the germline ends. CDR1 is MNHNY, CDR2 SVGAGI, per germline (reference sequence). The CDR3 runs to 15 residues. CDR3 sequence: CASSYSEGRTGELFF. As DNA, the CDR3 is TGTGCCAGCAGTTACTCCGAGGGGCGCACCGGGGAGCTGTTTTTT.

This clonotype was counted many times. V gene TRBV20-1 combines with J gene TRBJ1-1, with a weak D call TRBD1 (5 bases). Germline V gene sequence: CDR1 DFQATT, CDR2 SNEGSKA (reference sequence). The CDR3 has 14 residues. V lost 6 bases to trimming and J lost 0 bases, with 14 bases between them. The CDR3 nucleotides read TGCAGTGCCACCCGGGGGAACATGAACACTGAAGCTTTCTTT. Translating it yields CSATRGNMNTEAFF.

This clonotype was recorded at least ten times. This rearrangement joins TRBV7-6 to TRBJ1-6, with D perhaps TRBD1 (6 bases). V was pared by 6 bases and J by 5 bases, with 11 bases between. The CDR3 has 14 residues. Germline CDR1 is SGHVS and CDR2 is FNYEAQ. The CDR3 is CASRPNRDNSPLHF. For the CDR3, the DNA is TGTGCCAGCAGACCGAACAGGGATAATTCACCCCTCCACTTT.

The chain uses TRBV20-1 and TRBJ1-4; 7 bases are shared with TRBD1. The CDR3 runs to 16 residues. Trimming took 0 bases from V and 1 from J; bases not matched to a gene: 5. Looked up from germline, CDR1 is DFQATT and CDR2 is SNEGSKA (reference sequence). In DNA form, the CDR3 reads TGCAGTGCTAGAGATTGGGACAGCCGAACTAATGAAAAACTGTTTTTT. Its protein is CSARDWDSRTNEKLFF.

The sample holds many counts of this clonotype. The chain employs TRBV7-2 and TRBJ1-2, with D possibly being TRBD1 (6 bases). The CDR3 length is 17 residues. CDR1 is SGHTA, CDR2 FQGNSA, per germline. V gave up 4 bases and J gave up 0 bases, with 18 bases separating them. The CDR3 here is CASSWGGHPRANYGYTF. CDR3 sequence (DNA): TGTGCCAGCAGCTGGGGGGGACACCCCAGAGCTAACTATGGCTACACCTTC.

This clonotype was detected many times. This rearrangement joins TRBV12-3 or TRBV12-4 to TRBJ2-1; 11 positions match TRBD2. The V gene end was trimmed by 3 bases and the J gene end by 6 bases; junction bases not matched to a gene: 10. This CDR3 comprises 17 residues. CDR3 sequence: CASSLTSGVLGGNEQFF. CDR3 bases: TGTGCCAGCAGTTTGACTAGCGGGGTCCTCGGGGGCAATGAGCAGTTCTTC.

This clonotype was recorded at least ten times. V gene TRBV6-5 combines with J gene TRBJ2-7; possibly TRBD1 or TRBD2 for D (5 bases each). In germline, CDR1 is MNHEY, CDR2 SVGAGI. The CDR3 extends over 12 amino acids. The ends were cut back, 10 bases at V and 0 bases at J, with 10 bases in the middle. CDR3 nucleotide sequence: TGTGCCACCTCAGGGACCTCCTACGAGCAGTACGTC. This translates into CATSGTSYEQYV.

This clonotype was seen at least ten times. The J gene is TRBJ1-1, the V gene TRBV6-5; perhaps TRBD1 as D (5 bases). In germline, CDR1 is MNHEY, CDR2 SVGAGI. V was cut by 2 bases and J by 2 bases, with 12 bases left in between. This CDR3 contains 15 residues. DNA of the CDR3: TGTGCCAGCAGTTACCTCCAAGACAGCAACACTGAAGCTTTCTTT. Amino acids: CASSYLQDSNTEAFF.

This clonotype was counted a few times. This chain links TRBV30 with TRBJ1-2; D might be TRBD1 (6 bases). The CDR3 consists of 14 residues. Germline lookup yields CDR1 GTSNPN and CDR2 SVGIG (reference sequence). V lost 8 bases and J lost 0, with 16 bases in between. CDR3 amino acids: CAVEEGVPNYGYTF. The CDR3 DNA reads as TGTGCCGTCGAAGAGGGGGTGCCTAACTATGGCTACACCTTC.

V gene TRBV7-9 combines with J gene TRBJ2-5, with TRBD1 identical over 9 bases. V was pared by 1 base and J by 5 bases, with 5 bases of the junction left unmatched. Looked up from germline, CDR1 is SEHNR and CDR2 is FQNEAQ (reference sequence). CDR3 length: 15 amino acids. The CDR3 loop is CASSLGDREIETQYF. The CDR3 nucleotides are TGTGCCAGCAGCTTAGGGGACAGGGAGATTGAGACCCAGTACTTC.

This clonotype was recorded at least ten times. The chain uses TRBV20-1 and TRBJ2-3; D possibly matches TRBD1 or TRBD2 (5 bases each). CDR1 is DFQATT, CDR2 SNEGSKA, per germline (reference sequence). Trimming shortened V by 0 bases and J by 6 bases, and 16 bases separated the two germline ends. The CDR3 runs 15 residues. The CDR3: CSARDSGTPADTQYF. DNA for the CDR3: TGCAGTGCTAGAGACTCCGGGACCCCGGCGGATACGCAGTATTTT.

V gene TRBV7-9 combines with J gene TRBJ2-3, with a tentative D call TRBD2 (5 bases). CDR3 length: 15 amino acids. V was trimmed by 3 bases and J by 0 bases, leaving 10 bases between them. Germline V gene sequence: CDR1 SEHNR, CDR2 FQNEAQ (reference sequence). The CDR3 region is CASSLDSTSTDTQYF. In DNA, the CDR3 is TGTGCCAGCAGCTTGGACTCGACGAGCACAGATACGCAGTATTTT.

This clonotype was counted ten times or more. J is TRBJ2-1 and V is TRBV20-1; TRBD2 aligns across 12 bases. Germline CDR1 reads DFQATT; CDR2 reads SNEGSKA (reference sequence). This CDR3 has 18 amino acids. V lost 2 bases to trimming and J lost 0 bases; unmatched junction nucleotides: 8. The CDR3 here is CSARPGTSGSSSYNEQFF. Written as DNA, the CDR3 is TGCAGTGCTAGACCCGGGACTAGCGGGTCGAGCTCCTACAATGAGCAGTTCTTC.

This clonotype was counted between two and nine times. This chain uses TRBV12-3 or TRBV12-4 with TRBJ2-5; D may be TRBD2 (6 bases). The V gene lost 6 bases and the J gene lost 4 bases, with 18 bases spanning the gap. The CDR3 sequence is 15 residues long. CDR3 sequence reads: CASSFTRGLVETQYF. CDR3 in DNA: TGTGCCAGCAGCTTTACGCGGGGTTTAGTAGAGACCCAGTACTTC.

There are a few counts of this clonotype. The rearrangement links TRBV4-3 to TRBJ2-5; no firm D call. This CDR3 has 17 residues. Germline CDR1 LGHNA, CDR2 YSLEER. The V gene lost 1 base and the J gene lost 3 bases, with 18 bases spanning the gap. The CDR3 loop is CASSQVYLETVKETQYF. The CDR3, as DNA: TGCGCCAGCAGCCAAGTATATCTAGAAACTGTCAAAGAGACCCAGTACTTC.

This clonotype has just a few counts. This sequence joins TRBV5-1 and TRBJ2-2, with 7 nucleotides matching TRBD2. This CDR3 has 18 amino acids. V dropped 4 bases and J dropped 0; count of bases not matched to a gene: 12. CDR1 and CDR2 from the germline V gene are SGHRS and YFSETQ. This CDR3 is CASSPGGRITSNTGELFF. In DNA, the CDR3 is TGCGCCAGCAGCCCGGGAGGTCGTATCACCTCGAACACCGGGGAGCTGTTTTTT. The complete variable domain, with remaining parts taken from reference TRBV5-1 and TRBJ2-2, reads KAGVTQTPRYLIKTRGQQVTLSCSPISGHRSVSWYQQTPGQGLQFLFEYFSETQRNKGNFPGRFSGRQFSNSRSEMNVSTLELGDSALYLCASSPGGRITSNTGELFFGEGSRLTVL.

This clonotype was seen many times. The gene calls are TRBV6-1 and TRBJ1-1, with TRBD1 identical over 7 bases. The CDR3 loop spans 13 amino acids. With 8 bases clipped from V and 1 base from J, the junction kept 4 bases outside the gene matches. Germline CDR1 reads MNHNS; CDR2 reads SASEGT. CDR3 sequence reads: CASLQGRNTEAFF. The CDR3 DNA sequence: TGTGCCAGCCTACAGGGGAGGAACACTGAAGCTTTCTTT.

This clonotype was seen at least ten times. V and J are TRBV7-2 and TRBJ2-2; TRBD2 matches at 10 bases. V trimming: 8 bases; J trimming: 2 bases; junction bases outside the gene matches: 8. The germline CDR1 and CDR2 sequences are SGHTA and FQGNSA. This CDR3 has 16 amino acids. CDR3 nucleotide sequence: TGTGCCAGCGGACTCGGGACTAGCGTTAACACCGGGGAGCTGTTTTTT. Translation gives CASGLGTSVNTGELFF.

This clonotype was seen ten or more times. The CDR3 DNA sequence: TGCAGTGCCCCGTTTTCGGGGGGGGGCGGTGGCACAGATACGCAGTATTTT. Protein: CSAPFSGGGGGTDTQYF. The rearrangement links TRBV20-1 to TRBJ2-3, with 8 bases fitting TRBD2. Germline CDR1 and CDR2: DFQATT and SNEGSKA (reference sequence). Trimming removed 6 bases from V and 1 base from J; junction bases left unmatched: 15. This CDR3 region has 17 residues.

The gene calls are TRBV20-1 and TRBJ2-2; no firm D call. Trimming stripped 4 bases from V and 0 bases from J, with 6 bases between. Germline CDR1 and CDR2: DFQATT and SNEGSKA (reference sequence). The CDR3 spans 13 residues. For the CDR3, the DNA is TGCAGTGCTACAAACGCGAACACCGGGGAGCTGTTTTTT. As protein: CSATNANTGELFF.

This chain joins TRBV21-1 and TRBJ2-3; the table calls TRBD1, which could not be checked here. TRBV21-1 is given as a pseudogene. The CDR3 is 15 residues long. The CDR3 protein is CASSKRQGTADTQYF. The CDR3 DNA reads TGTGCCAGCAGCAAAAGACAGGGGACGGCAGATACGCAGTATTTT.

The sample holds many counts of this clonotype. The V gene is TRBV20-1, the J gene TRBJ2-2; D possibly uses TRBD1 or TRBD2 (5 bases each). The CDR3 totals 14 residues. The V end lost 5 bases, the J end lost 2 bases, and 12 bases lay between the germline ends. Per the germline V gene, CDR1 is DFQATT and CDR2 is SNEGSKA (reference sequence). CDR3 region: CSAPRDGNTGELFF. The CDR3 DNA is TGCAGTGCTCCCCGGGACGGTAACACCGGGGAGCTGTTTTTT.

This clonotype was seen at least ten times. The chain is built from TRBV6-1 and TRBJ2-3; 10 nucleotides agree with TRBD2. Germline CDR1 reads MNHNS; CDR2 reads SASEGT. CDR3 length equals 14 residues. Germline trimming cut 6 bases from V and 5 bases from J; bases unmatched to any gene: 5. The CDR3 DNA sequence: TGTGCCAGCAGCGGACTAGCGGCAGGAGATACGCAGTATTTT. This gives the protein CASSGLAAGDTQYF.

This clonotype was detected ten times or more. This chain joins TRBV20-1 and TRBJ2-3, with D maybe TRBD2 (6 bases). This CDR3 region has 12 residues. Germline CDR1 reads DFQATT; CDR2 reads SNEGSKA (reference sequence). V was cut by 6 bases and J by 1 base, with 8 bases left in between. The CDR3 loop reads CSAWGGTDTQYF. Written as DNA, the CDR3 is TGCAGTGCATGGGGGGGCACAGATACGCAGTATTTT.

This clonotype showed up just once. DNA of the CDR3: TGTGCCAGCAGCTCGGGACAGAGAATGGAGACCCAGTACTTC. Amino acid sequence: CASSSGQRMETQYF. The J gene is TRBJ2-5, the V gene TRBV5-5; 7 bases map to TRBD1. CDR1 is SGHKS and CDR2 is YYEKEE in the germline V gene (reference sequence). The CDR3 runs to 14 residues. J lost 5 bases, V lost 3 bases, and 7 bases had no gene match.

This clonotype was seen many times. The chain joins TRBV29-1 to TRBJ1-1, with D hard to call. With 4 bases removed from V and 3 bases from J, the gap between germline ends came to 9 bases. CDR1 SQVTM and CDR2 ANQGSEA come from the germline V gene. This CDR3 has 12 residues. CDR3 sequence: CSVVGLDTEAFF. The CDR3 nucleotides are TGCAGCGTTGTGGGTTTGGACACTGAAGCTTTCTTT.

This clonotype was counted many times. The chain is built from TRBV20-1 and TRBJ1-1, with TRBD1 identical over 8 bases. Germline CDR1 is DFQATT and CDR2 is SNEGSKA (reference sequence). The CDR3 runs to 15 residues. J was trimmed by 10 bases and V by 4 bases; bases with no gene match: 17. This CDR3 is CSANAPRSGGRGAFF. The CDR3 coding sequence is TGCAGTGCTAACGCCCCCCGATCAGGGGGCAGGGGAGCTTTCTTT.